This is a list of T cell receptor beta chains from one sample in a study of T cell repertoires in cytomegalovirus infection. TCRdb re-called the reads with MiXCR, one entry per CDR3 protein. This sample has roughly 49,000 distinct CDR3 sequences, with about a fifth found just once. Their specific antigens are unknown. The sequences come from CD8+ T cells from cultured PBMCs, collected from culture after CMV antigen stimulation. Every receptor here comes from a human donor in good health (CMV status not recorded). Some clones in this sample may be carry-over from other donors' samples. Both conserved end residues are part of each CDR3. Fields, in order: J gene, clone size, V gene, D gene, CDR3 length, CDR3 protein, CDR3 DNA. The D gene is left open where the match is weak. The size entry is marked missing in some rows and otherwise reads once, few, many or a size class.

j_call: TRBJ2-1
clone_size: many
v_call: TRBV19
d_call: NA
cdr3_length: 15
cdr3_aa: CASSIAPSSYNEQFF
cdr3_nt: TGTGCCAGTAGTATAGCGCCGAGCTCCTACAATGAGCAGTTCTTC

j_call: TRBJ2-7
clone_size: NA
v_call: TRBV7-6
d_call: TRBD2
cdr3_length: 15
cdr3_aa: CASSPSGRASYEQYF
cdr3_nt: TGTGCCAGCAGTCCTAGCGGGAGGGCCTCCTACGAGCAGTACTTC

j_call: TRBJ2-7
clone_size: NA
v_call: TRBV20-1
d_call: NA
cdr3_length: 14
cdr3_aa: CSARGGVQLYEQYF
cdr3_nt: TGCAGTGCTAGAGGAGGTGTTCAACTTTACGAGCAGTACTTC

j_call: TRBJ2-5
clone_size: few
v_call: TRBV7-3
d_call: NA
cdr3_length: 14
cdr3_aa: CASSPVGGPETQYF
cdr3_nt: TGTGCCAGCAGTCCCGTGGGGGGGCCGGAGACCCAGTACTTC

j_call: TRBJ2-7
clone_size: NA
v_call: TRBV9
d_call: NA
cdr3_length: 15
cdr3_aa: CASSVASGQTYEQYF
cdr3_nt: TGTGCCAGCAGCGTAGCCTCGGGGCAGACCTACGAGCAGTACTTC

j_call: TRBJ2-1
clone_size: few
v_call: TRBV6-2/TRBV6-3
d_call: NA
cdr3_length: 13
cdr3_aa: CASSFTTVNEQFF
cdr3_nt: TGTGCCAGCAGTTTCACGACGGTCAATGAGCAGTTCTTC

j_call: TRBJ1-1
clone_size: NA
v_call: TRBV3-1
d_call: NA
cdr3_length: 14
cdr3_aa: CASSPGTSYTEAFF
cdr3_nt: TGTGCCAGCAGCCCAGGGACGTCTTACACTGAAGCTTTCTTT

j_call: TRBJ2-7
clone_size: NA
v_call: TRBV6-2/TRBV6-3
d_call: TRBD2
cdr3_length: 16
cdr3_aa: CASTHARGRGSYEQYF
cdr3_nt: TGTGCCAGCACGCACGCGCGCGGGAGAGGGTCCTACGAGCAGTACTTC

j_call: TRBJ2-7
clone_size: few
v_call: TRBV29-1
d_call: NA
cdr3_length: 14
cdr3_aa: CSVEDPRRIDEQYF
cdr3_nt: TGCAGCGTTGAAGATCCCCGTCGGATTGACGAGCAGTACTTC

j_call: TRBJ2-1
clone_size: NA
v_call: TRBV4-1
d_call: TRBD2
cdr3_length: 15
cdr3_aa: CASSHGTNTYNEQFF
cdr3_nt: TGCGCCAGCAGCCATGGGACTAATACCTACAATGAGCAGTTCTTC

j_call: TRBJ2-5
clone_size: NA
v_call: TRBV2
d_call: TRBD2
cdr3_length: 17
cdr3_aa: CASSEARGSGGEETQYF
cdr3_nt: TGTGCCAGCAGTGAAGCGCGAGGTAGCGGGGGGGAAGAGACCCAGTACTTC

j_call: TRBJ2-7
clone_size: NA
v_call: TRBV9
d_call: TRBD1
cdr3_length: 14
cdr3_aa: CASSDPGQGYEQYF
cdr3_nt: TGTGCCAGCAGCGACCCGGGACAGGGCTACGAGCAGTACTTC

j_call: TRBJ2-1
clone_size: few
v_call: TRBV7-6
d_call: NA
cdr3_length: 12
cdr3_aa: CVSSWAGNEQFF
cdr3_nt: TGTGTCAGCAGCTGGGCTGGGAATGAGCAGTTCTTC

j_call: TRBJ1-5
clone_size: NA
v_call: TRBV20-1
d_call: NA
cdr3_length: 14
cdr3_aa: CSARDRRYNQPQHF
cdr3_nt: TGCAGTGCTAGGGACCGACGGTACAATCAGCCCCAGCATTTT

j_call: TRBJ1-2
clone_size: few
v_call: TRBV2
d_call: NA
cdr3_length: 12
cdr3_aa: CASTTGSLGYTF
cdr3_nt: TGTGCCAGCACAACAGGGTCTTTAGGCTACACCTTC

j_call: TRBJ2-3
clone_size: NA
v_call: TRBV7-8
d_call: TRBD2
cdr3_length: 16
cdr3_aa: CASSLRGGWSTDTQYF
cdr3_nt: TGTGCCAGCAGCTTACGGGGGGGATGGAGCACAGATACGCAGTATTTT

j_call: TRBJ2-1
clone_size: few
v_call: TRBV12-5
d_call: TRBD2
cdr3_length: 16
cdr3_aa: CASGLLAGGLYNEQFF
cdr3_nt: TGTGCTAGTGGTTTACTAGCGGGAGGACTCTACAATGAGCAGTTCTTC

j_call: TRBJ2-3
clone_size: NA
v_call: TRBV7-2
d_call: TRBD2
cdr3_length: 17
cdr3_aa: CASSLERGPVPSDTQYF
cdr3_nt: TGTGCCAGCAGCTTAGAGCGGGGTCCGGTTCCCTCCGATACGCAGTATTTT

j_call: TRBJ2-1
clone_size: NA
v_call: TRBV27
d_call: NA
cdr3_length: 15
cdr3_aa: CASSLTGSSYNEQFF
cdr3_nt: TGTGCCAGCAGTCTTACAGGGAGCTCCTACAATGAGCAGTTCTTC

j_call: TRBJ2-1
clone_size: few
v_call: TRBV7-2
d_call: NA
cdr3_length: 19
cdr3_aa: CASSLGGLKFDGKNNEQFF
cdr3_nt: TGTGCCAGCAGCTTAGGGGGTCTTAAATTCGATGGCAAAAACAATGAGCAGTTCTTC

j_call: TRBJ1-2
clone_size: NA
v_call: TRBV12-5
d_call: NA
cdr3_length: 17
cdr3_aa: CASGLVLGRTAGEGYTF
cdr3_nt: TGTGCTAGTGGTTTGGTACTTGGTCGGACCGCGGGCGAGGGCTACACCTTC

j_call: TRBJ2-1
clone_size: few
v_call: TRBV7-2
d_call: NA
cdr3_length: 15
cdr3_aa: CASSSRQKHDDEQFF
cdr3_nt: TGTGCCAGCAGCTCGAGACAGAAACATGACGATGAGCAGTTCTTC

j_call: TRBJ2-3
clone_size: few
v_call: TRBV6-2/TRBV6-3
d_call: TRBD1
cdr3_length: 13
cdr3_aa: CATEQGAGDTQYF
cdr3_nt: TGTGCCACAGAACAGGGGGCCGGAGATACGCAGTATTTT

j_call: TRBJ2-5
clone_size: few
v_call: TRBV4-1
d_call: TRBD2
cdr3_length: 15
cdr3_aa: CASSQLSGRFETQYF
cdr3_nt: TGCGCCAGCAGCCAGCTTAGCGGGAGGTTCGAGACCCAGTACTTC

j_call: TRBJ2-3
clone_size: many
v_call: TRBV7-9
d_call: NA
cdr3_length: 14
cdr3_aa: CASSLGPYTDTQYF
cdr3_nt: TGTGCCAGCAGCCTCGGGCCCTACACAGATACGCAGTATTTT

j_call: TRBJ1-6
clone_size: few
v_call: TRBV5-4
d_call: NA
cdr3_length: 14
cdr3_aa: CASSHRVANSPLHF
cdr3_nt: TGTGCCAGCAGCCACAGGGTGGCGAATTCACCCCTCCACTTT

j_call: TRBJ1-2
clone_size: NA
v_call: TRBV4-3
d_call: TRBD1
cdr3_length: 16
cdr3_aa: CASSQEGFDRVYGYTF
cdr3_nt: TGCGCCAGCAGCCAAGAGGGTTTCGACAGGGTATATGGCTACACCTTC

j_call: TRBJ1-5
clone_size: many
v_call: TRBV6-2/TRBV6-3
d_call: NA
cdr3_length: 11
cdr3_aa: CASTPRQPQHF
cdr3_nt: TGTGCCAGCACCCCGAGACAGCCCCAGCATTTT

j_call: TRBJ2-7
clone_size: NA
v_call: TRBV20-1
d_call: NA
cdr3_length: 13
cdr3_aa: CSATTQSSYEQYF
cdr3_nt: TGCAGTGCTACCACCCAGAGCTCCTACGAGCAGTACTTC

j_call: TRBJ2-7
clone_size: NA
v_call: TRBV7-9
d_call: TRBD2
cdr3_length: 16
cdr3_aa: CASSLVSSGGSYEQYF
cdr3_nt: TGTGCCAGCAGCTTAGTATCAAGCGGGGGCTCCTACGAGCAGTACTTC

j_call: TRBJ2-3
clone_size: few
v_call: TRBV6-5
d_call: TRBD2
cdr3_length: 16
cdr3_aa: CASSLTAGGPADTQYF
cdr3_nt: TGTGCCAGCAGCCTGACAGCGGGAGGGCCCGCAGATACGCAGTATTTT

j_call: TRBJ1-5
clone_size: few
v_call: TRBV27
d_call: NA
cdr3_length: 14
cdr3_aa: CASSLRGFHQPQHF
cdr3_nt: TGTGCCAGCAGTTTAAGAGGGTTTCATCAGCCCCAGCATTTT

j_call: TRBJ1-4
clone_size: few
v_call: TRBV7-9
d_call: NA
cdr3_length: 17
cdr3_aa: CASEEGGRYDTNEKLFF
cdr3_nt: TGTGCCAGCGAAGAAGGGGGGCGATACGATACTAATGAAAAACTGTTTTTT

j_call: TRBJ1-5
clone_size: NA
v_call: TRBV7-8
d_call: NA
cdr3_length: 16
cdr3_aa: CASSPVGGVSNQPQHF
cdr3_nt: TGTGCCAGCAGCCCAGTCGGAGGAGTTAGCAATCAGCCCCAGCATTTT

j_call: TRBJ2-3
clone_size: few
v_call: TRBV12-3/TRBV12-4
d_call: NA
cdr3_length: 15
cdr3_aa: CASSPKQGRTDTQYF
cdr3_nt: TGTGCCAGCAGCCCTAAACAGGGCAGAACAGATACGCAGTATTTT

j_call: TRBJ2-4
clone_size: few
v_call: TRBV28
d_call: NA
cdr3_length: 13
cdr3_aa: CASSLRGADIQYF
cdr3_nt: TGTGCCAGCAGCTTGAGAGGGGCGGACATTCAGTACTTC

j_call: TRBJ2-5
clone_size: few
v_call: TRBV6-2/TRBV6-3
d_call: NA
cdr3_length: 21
cdr3_aa: CASSPRPGKGQGSGSQQTQYF
cdr3_nt: TGTGCCAGCAGTCCCCGTCCTGGTAAGGGACAGGGAAGCGGGAGTCAACAGACCCAGTACTTC

j_call: TRBJ2-7
clone_size: few
v_call: TRBV5-4
d_call: NA
cdr3_length: 13
cdr3_aa: CASSLAVGGEQYF
cdr3_nt: TGTGCCAGCAGCTTGGCGGTTGGGGGCGAGCAGTACTTC

j_call: TRBJ2-2
clone_size: NA
v_call: TRBV5-5
d_call: TRBD2
cdr3_length: 17
cdr3_aa: CASSFRATSETGGELFF
cdr3_nt: TGTGCCAGCAGCTTCAGGGCGACTAGCGAGACTGGCGGGGAGCTGTTTTTT

j_call: TRBJ2-7
clone_size: few
v_call: TRBV7-2
d_call: NA
cdr3_length: 11
cdr3_aa: CASRGGYEQYF
cdr3_nt: TGTGCCAGCAGGGGGGGCTACGAGCAGTACTTC

j_call: TRBJ1-5
clone_size: NA
v_call: TRBV6-2/TRBV6-3
d_call: TRBD1
cdr3_length: 13
cdr3_aa: CASSGQGGQPQHF
cdr3_nt: TGTGCCAGCAGTGGACAGGGCGGACAGCCCCAGCATTTT